Given below is one T cell receptor (beta chain) in context. It lacks a known antigen. No qualities accompany the bases; no much larger clone lies one base away. From the cysteine up to the phenylalanine, the CDR3 has a length of 16 residues. This entry keeps only the CDR3 DNA: 48 bases, framed from base 1. For CDR1 and CDR2, the germline V gene lists MDHEN and SYDVKM. Trimming leaves V shorter by 6 bases and J shorter by 8 bases, with the junction holding 15 bases beyond the gene matches. The data originate from a study of T cell responses to AZD1222 COVID-19 vaccine (dated by TCRdb to the early 2020s). As for the study more broadly: AZD1222 recipients whose second dose came at about 4 weeks and those whose second dose came at about 12 weeks were combined into one group, since spike-specific TCR depth and breadth did not differ between the two schedules. TCR sequencing covered over 230 trial participants: 200 to 220 given two doses of AZD1222 and 26 given two doses of MenACWY control vaccine. Enrollment into the trials was organized by age into subgroups of 18-55, 56-69 and 70-plus years, and those subgroups contained roughly 160, 29 and 62 TCR-sequenced participants, respectively. General study outcomes and caveats: Conclusions about previously exposed vaccinees are limited, since just 5 or 6 AZD1222 recipients were seropositive for SARS-CoV-2 at baseline. Nearly half of unique spike-specific TCRs reportedly recognized epitopes outside regions mutated in the B.1.351 and B.1.1.7 variants. The 56-69-year group was small, and its depth increase did not reach significance, likely because of low power. After two AZD1222 doses, both the breadth and the depth of spike-specific TCRs were significantly higher than at day 0 and than in MenACWY recipients. Because no day 14 peak-response samples were available, the repertoires could be characterized only after the peak T cell response. Vaccine-associated CD4 TCRs spanned the whole spike protein, with dominant responses in regions 160-218 and 743-854. Participants were mostly white British, with more females than males. The authors suggested clonal diversity may have been underestimated.

This sample's time point label indicates: baseline before first vaccination. The vaccinee samples were drawn from two UK trials, COV001 and COV002, one of which was a single-blind randomized controlled phase 2/3 trial testing AZD1222 (ChAdOx1 nCoV-19) in healthy adults. For TCRbeta chain sequencing, PBMC samples from trial participants were taken at day 0 and at day 28 after the second dose. The CDR3 regions of human TCRbeta chains were analyzed by immunosequencing. Per the original workflow: Repertoire TCRs were matched against a reference library of SARS-CoV-2-specific TCRs generated with the MIRA antigen-specificity platform. Breadth meant the fraction of unique TCRs that were SARS-CoV-2-associated, whereas depth meant the fraction of total T cells that were SARS-CoV-2-associated. Using the MIRA data, every spike-specific TCR was mapped to the spike region that the TCR reacted to and assigned to either a CD4 or a CD8 class. Log10-transformed breadth and depth values were compared by one-way ANOVA with Sidak's multiple comparisons tests. TCRdb obtained this table from immuneACCESS and retained in-frame rearrangements with V and J assigned. These tables miss some clones; where compared with another copy, unresolved V genes account for less than half of the shortfall, and the remainder is unexplained. V, J and clone size reflect that table, while D and trimming were determined from the DNA. The sample table lists around 170,000 clones, approximately 90% of them with a count of one. The ten largest make up roughly 0.99% of the sample.

Material: peripheral blood, obtained on day 0 of AZD1222 vaccination. The sequence joins TRBV28 to TRBJ2-1, with 8 middle bases fitting TRBD2. The clonotype comes from an adult in good health. The nucleotides read TGTGCCAGCAGGGCCCTACTACGGGAGGGCCTCGATGAGCAGTTCTTC. It specifies CASRALLREGLDEQFF.